A selection of T cell receptor beta chains follows, all from one sample in a study of shared clonotypes between healthy human individuals. This table comes from immunoSEQ multiplex PCR, and its TCRdb copy is limited to in-frame clones, with some not included. The profile shows roughly 700,000 clones, 74% of them singletons. Input material: memory CD4+ T cells sorted from blood. The receptors here all came from a woman in her 30s in good health. The CDR3 runs from the conserved cysteine through the conserved F or W. Fields, in order: D gene, clone size, V gene, J gene, CDR3 DNA, CDR3 protein. D genes are given only for firm matches. Clone size is shown for a subset of rows, as once, few, many or a class of expanded clone.

TRBD1	few	TRBV28	TRBJ2-3	TGTGCCAGCAGTTTCCCGACAGGGGGCACAGATACGCAGTATTTT	CASSFPTGGTDTQYF
TRBD1	NA	TRBV18	TRBJ2-7	TGTGCCAGCTCACCTCGACAGGGGGATGGTGAGCAGTACTTC	CASSPRQGDGEQYF
NA	once	TRBV10-3	TRBJ2-2	TGTGCCATCAGTGAGTCGTCCCCCAGGGCGTTAGGAGGGGAGCTGTTTTTT	CAISESSPRALGGELFF
NA	NA	TRBV11-2	TRBJ2-5	TGTGCCAGCAGCTCGGACAGAGGGGAGACCCAGTACTTC	CASSSDRGETQYF
TRBD2	NA	TRBV2	TRBJ2-7	TGTGCGCGGGGGGAGCAGTACTTC	CARGEQYF
NA	once	TRBV7-2	TRBJ1-5	TGTGCCAGCAGCTTAGTTCATGCAGGGCGGCAGCCCCAGCATTTT	CASSLVHAGRQPQHF
NA	NA	TRBV7-9	TRBJ1-1	TGTGCCAGCAGCGTTACAGTGAACACTGAAGCTTTCTTT	CASSVTVNTEAFF
NA	NA	TRBV7-9	TRBJ2-5	TGTGCCAGCGGACTGGACGGCGTAGGGGATTTGGAGACCCAGTACTTC	CASGLDGVGDLETQYF
TRBD2	NA	TRBV27	TRBJ2-3	TGTGCCAGCAGTTCTAAGACTAGCGGGAACACAGATACGCAGTATTTT	CASSSKTSGNTDTQYF
NA	NA	TRBV28	TRBJ1-2	TGTGCCAGCAGTCAGGTGGGGTTAAACTATGGCTACACCTTC	CASSQVGLNYGYTF
NA	NA	TRBV5-1	TRBJ2-1	TGCGCCAGCAGCTTGTTGACGGGAGCTAACTACAATGAGCAGTTCTTC	CASSLLTGANYNEQFF
NA	NA	TRBV29-1	TRBJ2-1	TGCAGCACTCGCGCGGGGGCAACCTATGAGCAGTTCTTC	CSTRAGATYEQFF
NA	NA	TRBV19	TRBJ1-3	TGTGCCAGTAGTAAAGGTGCCGATGGAAACACCATATATTTT	CASSKGADGNTIYF
NA	NA	TRBV6-6	TRBJ2-5	TGTGCCAGCAGGGTGAAAGAGACCCAGTACTTC	CASRVKETQYF
NA	NA	TRBV5-3	TRBJ1-4	TGTGCCAGATCAGTCGCAACTAATGAAAAACTGTTTTTT	CARSVATNEKLFF